A selection of T cell receptor beta chains follows, all from one sample in a study of T cells in Graves' hyperthyroidism and ophthalmopathy. TCRdb passed the multiplex PCR reads through MiXCR, listing each CDR3 protein once. This table holds hundreds of thousands of distinct CDR3 sequences, less than 20% found once. The sample was blood. All receptors come from a woman younger than 30 with Graves' hyperthyroidism. CDR3s include the opening cysteine and the closing phenylalanine or tryptophan. The order of the fields is clone size, D gene, V gene, J gene, CDR3 protein, CDR3 DNA. D genes are given only for firm matches. Not every row has a clone size; where given, it reads once, few, many or a size class.

size: NA; D: NA; V: TRBV10-2; J: TRBJ2-1; CDR3: CASRRRGGNHEQFF; DNA: TGCGCCAGCCGCAGAAGGGGGGGCAACCATGAGCAGTTCTTC
size: few; D: NA; V: TRBV7-7; J: TRBJ2-2; CDR3: CASTHTGELFF; DNA: TGTGCTAGCACCCACACCGGGGAGCTGTTTTTT
size: many; D: TRBD1; V: TRBV20-1; J: TRBJ2-1; CDR3: CSARGGQGTAYNEQFF; DNA: TGCAGTGCTAGAGGGGGACAGGGTACGGCCTACAATGAGCAGTTCTTC
size: many; D: NA; V: TRBV20-1; J: TRBJ1-1; CDR3: CSARGDSMNTEAFF; DNA: TGCAGTGCTAGAGGAGACAGCATGAACACTGAAGCTTTCTTT
size: few; D: TRBD2; V: TRBV4-1; J: TRBJ2-1; CDR3: CASSQAGTSGDNEQFF; DNA: TGCGCCAGCAGCCAAGCCGGGACTAGCGGGGACAATGAGCAGTTCTTC
size: once; D: TRBD2; V: TRBV19; J: TRBJ2-5; CDR3: CASRLTSGNGRETQYF; DNA: TGTGCCAGTAGGTTGACTAGCGGGAATGGACGAGAGACCCAGTACTTC
size: NA; D: NA; V: TRBV20-1; J: TRBJ2-4; CDR3: CSARVRGSDLLNIQYF; DNA: TGCAGTGCTAGAGTGAGGGGTTCCGACCTTTTAAACATTCAGTACTTC
size: few; D: TRBD1; V: TRBV20-1; J: TRBJ2-3; CDR3: CSARKGANADTQYF; DNA: TGCAGTGCTAGAAAGGGGGCTAACGCAGATACGCAGTATTTT
size: NA; D: TRBD2; V: TRBV6-2/TRBV6-3; J: TRBJ2-1; CDR3: CASSSGLAGGPDEQFF; DNA: TGTGCCAGTAGTTCGGGACTAGCGGGGGGGCCGGATGAGCAGTTCTTC
size: many; D: NA; V: TRBV7-2; J: TRBJ2-3; CDR3: CASSFIGPTPAQYF; DNA: TGTGCCAGCAGCTTTATTGGTCCAACCCCTGCGCAGTATTTT
size: many; D: TRBD2; V: TRBV5-1; J: TRBJ2-1; CDR3: CASSHGTSNYNEQFF; DNA: TGCGCCAGCAGCCACGGGACTAGTAATTACAATGAGCAGTTCTTC
size: few; D: NA; V: TRBV7-9; J: TRBJ1-4; CDR3: CASSSLGQLSNEKLFF; DNA: TGTGCCAGCAGCTCCCTTGGACAGCTTTCGAATGAAAAACTGTTTTTT
size: many; D: NA; V: TRBV6-1; J: TRBJ1-2; CDR3: CASTPPQEGYTF; DNA: TGTGCCAGCACCCCGCCGCAGGAGGGCTACACCTTC
size: many; D: NA; V: TRBV6-1; J: TRBJ1-1; CDR3: CASSPDGTSEAFF; DNA: TGTGCCAGCAGTCCGGACGGAACCAGTGAAGCTTTCTTT
size: many; D: TRBD2; V: TRBV28; J: TRBJ2-7; CDR3: CASRTLAGIYEQYF; DNA: TGTGCCAGCAGAACCTTAGCGGGAATCTACGAGCAGTACTTC
size: many; D: TRBD2; V: TRBV6-6; J: TRBJ2-1; CDR3: CASSYRGLAGGIYNEQFF; DNA: TGTGCCAGCAGTTACCGAGGACTAGCGGGGGGGATCTACAATGAGCAGTTCTTC
size: NA; D: NA; V: TRBV5-1; J: TRBJ2-1; CDR3: CASMVTAAHNEQFF; DNA: TGCGCCAGCATGGTAACTGCAGCTCATAATGAGCAGTTCTTC
size: few; D: NA; V: TRBV27; J: TRBJ1-6; CDR3: CASSPRQGNSPLHF; DNA: TGTGCCAGCAGTCCCCGTCAGGGAAATTCACCCCTCCACTTT